A single sample gave rise to the 30 T cell receptor beta chains below, sequenced in a study of monozygotic twins with inflammatory bowel disease. TCRdb re-called the 5' RACE reads; every CDR3 protein appears as one record, without DNA. This repertoire includes 420,000 or so distinct CDR3 sequences. Sequenced: blood. The source is a human donor with ulcerative colitis or Crohn's disease, or a healthy co-twin of an affected twin (not recorded which).

CDR3 sequence reads: CASRPTGPDYGYTF. The V and J genes are TRBV18 and TRBJ1-2; TCRdb lists TRBD1, though no DNA is available to test this call. Germline assignment: CDR1 KGHSH and CDR2 LQKENI. This CDR3 comprises 14 residues.

J is TRBJ1-3 and V is TRBV3-1. This CDR3 is 15 amino acids long. Germline lookup yields CDR1 LGHDT and CDR2 YNNKEL (reference sequence). The CDR3: CASSLPALLGDTIYF. Using reference TRBV3-1 and TRBJ1-3 for the parts outside the CDR3, the full variable domain is DTAVSQTPKYLVTQMGNDKSIKCEQNLGHDTMYWYKQDSKKFLKIMFSYNNKELIINETVPNRFSPKSPDKAHLNLHINSLELGDSAVYFCASSLPALLGDTIYFGEGSWLTVV.

The chain couples TRBV9 to TRBJ2-7. CDR1 and CDR2 (germline): SGDLS, YYNGEE. CDR3 length: 14 residues. The CDR3: CASSPTNSAHEQYF.

CDR3 loop: CASSFDSQPQHF. The gene calls are TRBV7-9 and TRBJ1-5; TCRdb's assignment of TRBD1 cannot be checked, as there is no DNA. CDR1 is SEHNR, CDR2 FQNEAQ, per germline (reference sequence). The CDR3 is 12 residues long.

CDR3 sequence reads: CASSQSAVNYGYTF. The chain is built from TRBV3-1 and TRBJ1-2. Per the germline V gene, CDR1 is LGHDT and CDR2 is YNNKEL (reference sequence). The CDR3 has 14 amino acids.

V usage is TRBV29-1 and J usage is TRBJ2-7; absent DNA, TCRdb's TRBD2 call cannot be checked. This CDR3 has 15 amino acids. Germline CDR1 and CDR2: SQVTM and ANQGSEA. CDR3 sequence reads: CSVTGGLAGTYEQYF.

The chain employs TRBV30 and TRBJ2-1; TCRdb gives TRBD1 as the D gene, but with no DNA this cannot be confirmed. The CDR3 extends over 14 amino acids. Germline lookup yields CDR1 GTSNPN and CDR2 SVGIG (reference sequence). The CDR3 sequence is CAWKGGGIRDEQFF.

This sequence joins TRBV30 and TRBJ2-7; there is no DNA to check the TCRdb D call of TRBD2. The V gene's germline CDR1 is GTSNPN and CDR2 SVGIG (reference sequence). The CDR3 runs to 15 residues. This CDR3 reads CAWREGLAGDYEQYF.

The chain carries TRBV5-1 and TRBJ1-1; TCRdb returns TRBD1, unconfirmable since there is no DNA. The CDR3 consists of 15 residues. Per germline, CDR1 SGHRS and CDR2 YFSETQ. CDR3: CASSSSTGGDTEAFF.

Here the CDR3 reads CASTYLGKGPEKLFF. V is TRBV19 and J is TRBJ1-4. From germline, CDR1 is LNHDA and CDR2 SQIVND (reference sequence). The CDR3 sequence is 15 residues long.

The chain recombines TRBV5-1 with TRBJ2-5; TCRdb designates TRBD2, a call that cannot be tested without DNA. Germline V gives CDR1 SGHRS, CDR2 YFSETQ. This CDR3 is built from 13 residues. The CDR3 protein is CASSLGDYGNQYF.

V and J are TRBV3-1 and TRBJ2-1. This CDR3 has 11 amino acids. Looked up from germline, CDR1 is LGHDT and CDR2 is YNNKEL (reference sequence). The CDR3 loop reads CASSQRIEQFF.

The V and J genes are TRBV11-2 and TRBJ2-3; TCRdb reports TRBD2, a call that lacks DNA to check it against. This CDR3 region has 17 residues. The germline V gene encodes CDR1 SGHAT and CDR2 FQNNGV. The CDR3 sequence: CASSPEGWGLAGATQYF.

The rearrangement uses TRBV5-1 and TRBJ2-7. From germline, CDR1 is SGHRS and CDR2 YFSETQ. This CDR3 region has 14 residues. The CDR3 loop reads CASSPEGNPYEQYF.

The J gene is TRBJ2-1, the V gene TRBV5-1; TCRdb gives TRBD1 as the D gene, but with no DNA this cannot be confirmed. Germline lookup yields CDR1 SGHRS and CDR2 YFSETQ. This CDR3 is 15 amino acids long. The CDR3 spells CASSSTGQKDNEQFF.

V gene TRBV29-1 combines with J gene TRBJ1-1; TCRdb's D call of TRBD1 is untestable without DNA. The CDR3 consists of 12 residues. Germline assignment: CDR1 SQVTM and CDR2 ANQGSEA. CDR3 loop: CSDVTGPTEAFF.

The J gene is TRBJ1-5, the V gene TRBV7-2. This CDR3 spans 15 amino acids. Germline lookup yields CDR1 SGHTA and CDR2 FQGNSA. The CDR3 reads CASSLGGAVAQPQHF.

This rearrangement joins TRBV6-5 to TRBJ2-7; TCRdb designates TRBD1, a call that cannot be tested without DNA. The CDR3 runs 15 residues. Germline V CDR1 and CDR2: MNHEY, SVGAGI. CDR3 protein: CASSYRTGGTHEQYF.

The V gene is TRBV6-6, the J gene TRBJ1-6; the TCRdb call, TRBD1, lacks DNA for checking. CDR3 length: 12 residues. The germline V gene encodes CDR1 MNHNY and CDR2 SVGAGI (reference sequence). The CDR3 spells CASRQANSPLHF.

The chain employs TRBV15 and TRBJ2-1. In germline, CDR1 is LNHNV, CDR2 YYDKDF (reference sequence). The CDR3 has 17 amino acids. The chain's CDR3 is CATSRDPHGSFYNEQFF.

This chain joins TRBV7-2 and TRBJ2-1; the TRBD1 assignment by TCRdb is unverifiable without DNA. Germline CDR1 SGHTA, CDR2 FQGNSA. The CDR3 sequence is 13 residues long. CDR3 loop: CASSLEGAYEQFF.

This chain uses TRBV7-9 with TRBJ1-3; with no DNA, the TCRdb D assignment of TRBD1 cannot be verified. The CDR3 is made up of 16 amino acids. Germline V gene data show CDR1 as SEHNR and CDR2 as FQNEAQ (reference sequence). This chain's CDR3 is CASSSVPGALKNTIYF.

The V and J genes are TRBV3-1 and TRBJ2-1; the TCRdb call, TRBD1, lacks DNA for checking. CDR3 size: 14 residues. Germline CDR1 and CDR2: LGHDT and YNNKEL (reference sequence). The CDR3: CASSPGPPPGEQFF.

V is TRBV5-5 and J is TRBJ1-3; TCRdb proposes TRBD1, but this gene call is untestable without DNA. This CDR3 contains 15 residues. Germline lookup yields CDR1 SGHKS and CDR2 YYEKEE (reference sequence). The chain's CDR3 is CASSPGVIGGNTIYF.

This chain's CDR3 is CASSLDGSSQETQYF. The V and J genes are TRBV7-6 and TRBJ2-5. CDR3 length equals 15 residues. The germline V gene has CDR1 SGHVS and CDR2 FNYEAQ.

The chain uses TRBV5-6 and TRBJ2-5; absent DNA, TCRdb's TRBD1 call cannot be checked. CDR1 is SGHDT and CDR2 is YYEEEE in the germline V gene. The CDR3 has 17 amino acids. The chain's CDR3 is CASSWKTGTVHQETQYF.

V gene TRBV5-6 combines with J gene TRBJ2-1; TCRdb calls TRBD1, which cannot be checked without DNA. The CDR3 is made up of 15 amino acids. The germline V gene has CDR1 SGHDT and CDR2 YYEEEE. The CDR3 here is CASSLRQGAVNEQFF. The full variable domain, with the rest looked up from reference TRBV5-6 and TRBJ2-1, is DAGVTQSPTHLIKTRGQQVTLRCSPKSGHDTVSWYQQALGQGPQFIFQYYEEEERQRGNFPDRFSGHQFPNYSSELNVNALLLGDSALYLCASSLRQGAVNEQFFGPGTRLTVL.

The chain carries TRBV18 and TRBJ2-1; TCRdb returns TRBD2, unconfirmable since there is no DNA. Germline V CDR1 and CDR2: KGHSH, LQKENI. The CDR3 loop spans 14 amino acids. CDR3 in amino acids: CASSPGGPGAEQFF.

The rearrangement links TRBV9 to TRBJ2-1; with no DNA, the TCRdb D assignment of TRBD1 cannot be verified. The CDR3 spans 17 residues. The germline CDR1 and CDR2 sequences are SGDLS and YYNGEE. The CDR3 reads CASSASPTVYSYNEQFF. The entire variable domain, with the rest obtained from reference TRBV9 and TRBJ2-1, is as follows: DSGVTQTPKHLITATGQRVTLRCSPRSGDLSVYWYQQSLDQGLQFLIQYYNGEERAKGNILERFSAQQFPDLHSELNLSSLELGDSALYFCASSASPTVYSYNEQFFGPGTRLTVL.

The V and J genes are TRBV18 and TRBJ1-1; the TRBD1 assignment by TCRdb is unverifiable without DNA. The germline gives CDR1 KGHSH, CDR2 LQKENI. The CDR3 is 14 residues long. CDR3 protein: CASSTVTGNTEAFF. Based on the CDR3 plus reference TRBV18 and TRBJ1-1, the full variable domain is NAGVMQNPRHLVRRRGQEARLRCSPMKGHSHVYWYRQLPEEGLKFMVYLQKENIIDESGMPKERFSAEFPKEGPSILRIQQVVRGDSAAYFCASSTVTGNTEAFFGQGTRLTVV.